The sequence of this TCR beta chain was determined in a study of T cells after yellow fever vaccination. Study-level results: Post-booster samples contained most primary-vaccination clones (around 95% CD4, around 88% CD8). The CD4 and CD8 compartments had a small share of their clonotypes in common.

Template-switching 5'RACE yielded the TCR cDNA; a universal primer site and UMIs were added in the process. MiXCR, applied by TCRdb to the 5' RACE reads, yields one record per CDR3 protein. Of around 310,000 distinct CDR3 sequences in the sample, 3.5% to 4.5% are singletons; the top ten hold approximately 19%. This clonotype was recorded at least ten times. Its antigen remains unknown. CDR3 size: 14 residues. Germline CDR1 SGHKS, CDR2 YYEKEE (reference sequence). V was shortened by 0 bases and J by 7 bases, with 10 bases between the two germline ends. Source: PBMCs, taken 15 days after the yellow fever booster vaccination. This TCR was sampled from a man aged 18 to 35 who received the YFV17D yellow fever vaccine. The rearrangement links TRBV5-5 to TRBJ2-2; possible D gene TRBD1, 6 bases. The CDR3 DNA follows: TGTGCCAGCAGCTTGGGGGGGCCGGACGGGGAGCTGTTTTTT. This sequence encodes CASSLGGPDGELFF.